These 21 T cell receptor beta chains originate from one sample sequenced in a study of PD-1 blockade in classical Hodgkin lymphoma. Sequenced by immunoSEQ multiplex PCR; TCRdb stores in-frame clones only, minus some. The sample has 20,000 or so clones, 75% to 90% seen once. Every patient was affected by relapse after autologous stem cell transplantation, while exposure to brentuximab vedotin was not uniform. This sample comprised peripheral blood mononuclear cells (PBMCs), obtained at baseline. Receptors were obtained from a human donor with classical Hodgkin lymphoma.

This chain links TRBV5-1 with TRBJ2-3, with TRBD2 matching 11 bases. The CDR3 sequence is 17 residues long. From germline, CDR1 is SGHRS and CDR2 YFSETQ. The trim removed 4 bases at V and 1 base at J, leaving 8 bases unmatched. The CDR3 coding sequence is TGCGCCAGCAGCGCGGAACTAGCGGGGGCCGGCACAGATACGCAGTATTTT. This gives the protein CASSAELAGAGTDTQYF.

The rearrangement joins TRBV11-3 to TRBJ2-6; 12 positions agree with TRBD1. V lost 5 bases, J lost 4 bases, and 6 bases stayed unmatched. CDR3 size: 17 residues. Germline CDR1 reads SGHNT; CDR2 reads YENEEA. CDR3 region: CASSPGQGAGGANVLTF. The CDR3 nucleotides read TGTGCCAGCAGCCCGGGACAGGGGGCGGGCGGGGCCAACGTCCTGACTTTC.

The CDR3, as DNA: TGTGCCAGCTCACCAATACCCGCCGGGGAGCTGTTTTTT. Its translation: CASSPIPAGELFF. V usage is TRBV18 and J usage is TRBJ2-2; D unclear. V was pared by 2 bases and J by 6 bases, with 7 bases between. The CDR3 is made up of 13 amino acids. Per germline, CDR1 KGHSH and CDR2 LQKENI.

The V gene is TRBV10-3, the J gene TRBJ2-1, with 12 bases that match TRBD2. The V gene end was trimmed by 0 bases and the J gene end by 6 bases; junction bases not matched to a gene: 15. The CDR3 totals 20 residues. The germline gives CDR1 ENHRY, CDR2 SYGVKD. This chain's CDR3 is CAISESLLAGGHHLFNEQFF. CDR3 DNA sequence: TGTGCCATCAGTGAGTCTCTCCTAGCGGGGGGGCATCATTTGTTCAATGAGCAGTTCTTC.

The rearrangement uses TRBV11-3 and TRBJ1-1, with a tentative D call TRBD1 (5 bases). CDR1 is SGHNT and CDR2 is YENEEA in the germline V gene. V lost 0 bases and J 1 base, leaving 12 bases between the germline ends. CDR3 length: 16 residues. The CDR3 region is CASSLDLGRGNTEAFF. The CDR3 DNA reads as TGTGCCAGCAGCTTAGATCTGGGGCGGGGGAACACTGAAGCTTTCTTT.

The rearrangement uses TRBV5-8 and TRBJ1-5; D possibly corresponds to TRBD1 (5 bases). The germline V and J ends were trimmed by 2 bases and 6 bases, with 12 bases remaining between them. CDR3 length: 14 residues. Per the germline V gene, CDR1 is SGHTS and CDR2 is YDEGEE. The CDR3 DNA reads TGTGCCAGCAGCTTTCGACAGAACCTTCAGCCCCAGCATTTT. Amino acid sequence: CASSFRQNLQPQHF.

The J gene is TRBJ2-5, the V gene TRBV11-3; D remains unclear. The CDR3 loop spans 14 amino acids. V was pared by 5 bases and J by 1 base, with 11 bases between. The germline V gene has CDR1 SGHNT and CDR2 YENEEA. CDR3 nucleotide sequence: TGTGCCAGCAGCCCTGCGGACGGCCAAGAGACCCAGTACTTC. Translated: CASSPADGQETQYF.

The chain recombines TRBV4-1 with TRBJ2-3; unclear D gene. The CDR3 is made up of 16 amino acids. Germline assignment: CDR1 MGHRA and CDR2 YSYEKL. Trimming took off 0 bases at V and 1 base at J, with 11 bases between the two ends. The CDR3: CASSQEPRWGTDTQYF. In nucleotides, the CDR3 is TGCGCCAGCAGCCAAGAGCCGAGGTGGGGCACAGATACGCAGTATTTT.

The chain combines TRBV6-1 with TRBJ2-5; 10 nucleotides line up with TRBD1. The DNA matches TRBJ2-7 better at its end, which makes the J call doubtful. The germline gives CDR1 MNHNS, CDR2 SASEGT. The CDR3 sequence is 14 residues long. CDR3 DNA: TGTGCCAGCAGTACGACAGGGGGCTTCTACGAGCAGTACTTC. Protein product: CASSTTGGFYEQYF.

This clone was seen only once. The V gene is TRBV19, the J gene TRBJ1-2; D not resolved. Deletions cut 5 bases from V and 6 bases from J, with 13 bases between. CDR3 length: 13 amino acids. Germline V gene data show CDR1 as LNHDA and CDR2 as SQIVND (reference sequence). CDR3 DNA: TGTGCCAGTAGTGTACAGCCTAGCCATGGCTACACCTTC. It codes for CASSVQPSHGYTF.

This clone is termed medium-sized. The CDR3 here is CASSHVAGGWNEQFF. CDR3 DNA: TGTGCCAGCAGCCATGTGGCGGGGGGGTGGAATGAGCAGTTCTTC. The chain employs TRBV7-9 and TRBJ2-1; 9 nucleotides align to TRBD2. V shed 5 bases, J shed 7 bases, and the junction held 9 bases outside the gene matches. Per germline, CDR1 SEHNR and CDR2 FQNEAQ (reference sequence). The CDR3 is 15 amino acids.

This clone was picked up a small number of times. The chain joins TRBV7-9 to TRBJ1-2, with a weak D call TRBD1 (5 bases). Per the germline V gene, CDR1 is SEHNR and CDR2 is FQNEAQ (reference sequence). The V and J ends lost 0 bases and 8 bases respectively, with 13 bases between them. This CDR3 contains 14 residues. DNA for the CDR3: TGTGCCAGCAGCTTAGCGGAAGGGGCGCAGGGCTACACCTTC. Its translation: CASSLAEGAQGYTF.

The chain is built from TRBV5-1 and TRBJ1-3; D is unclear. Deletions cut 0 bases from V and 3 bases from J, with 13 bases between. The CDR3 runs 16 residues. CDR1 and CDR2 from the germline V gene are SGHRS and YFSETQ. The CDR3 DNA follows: TGCGCCAGCAGCTTGGATCCGGGTTTGAATGGAAACACCATATATTTT. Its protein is CASSLDPGLNGNTIYF.

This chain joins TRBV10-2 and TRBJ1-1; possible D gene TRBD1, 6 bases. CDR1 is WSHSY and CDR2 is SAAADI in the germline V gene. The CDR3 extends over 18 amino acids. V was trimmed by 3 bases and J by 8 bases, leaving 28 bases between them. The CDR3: CASSEGGFWWGITAEAFF. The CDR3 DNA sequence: TGCGCCAGCAGTGAAGGGGGATTTTGGTGGGGAATAACAGCGGAAGCTTTCTTT.

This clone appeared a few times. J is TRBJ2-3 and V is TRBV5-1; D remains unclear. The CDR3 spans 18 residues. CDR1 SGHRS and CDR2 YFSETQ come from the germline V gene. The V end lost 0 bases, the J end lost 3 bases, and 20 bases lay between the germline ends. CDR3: CASSLGGWGSGKTDTQYF. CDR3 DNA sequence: TGCGCCAGCAGCTTGGGAGGTTGGGGAAGTGGGAAAACAGATACGCAGTATTTT. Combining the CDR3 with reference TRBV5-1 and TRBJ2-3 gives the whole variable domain KAGVTQTPRYLIKTRGQQVTLSCSPISGHRSVSWYQQTPGQGLQFLFEYFSETQRNKGNFPGRFSGRQFSNSRSEMNVSTLELGDSALYLCASSLGGWGSGKTDTQYFGPGTRLTVL.

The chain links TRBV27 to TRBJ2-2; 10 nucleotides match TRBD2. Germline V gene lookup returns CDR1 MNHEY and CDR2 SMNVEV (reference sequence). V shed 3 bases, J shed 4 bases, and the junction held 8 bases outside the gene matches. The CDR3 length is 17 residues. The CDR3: CASSFRTSGTATGELFF. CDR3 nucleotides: TGTGCCAGCAGTTTCCGCACTAGCGGGACTGCCACCGGGGAGCTGTTTTTT.

CDR3 protein: CASSLGDSLTYNEQFF. The CDR3 DNA is TGTGCCAGCAGCTTGGGGGACTCTTTAACCTACAATGAGCAGTTCTTC. The chain recombines TRBV5-6 with TRBJ2-1; perhaps TRBD2 as D (6 bases). Germline V gene sequence: CDR1 SGHDT, CDR2 YYEEEE. Trimming took off 0 bases at V and 2 bases at J, with 12 bases between the two ends. The length of the CDR3 is 16 residues.

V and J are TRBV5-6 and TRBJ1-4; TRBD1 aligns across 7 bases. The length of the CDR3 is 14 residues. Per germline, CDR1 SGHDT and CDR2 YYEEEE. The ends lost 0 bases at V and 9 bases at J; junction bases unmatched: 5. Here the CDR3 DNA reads TGTGCCAGCAGCTTGGCAGGGGGGACCCAAAAACTGTTTTTT. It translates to CASSLAGGTQKLFF.

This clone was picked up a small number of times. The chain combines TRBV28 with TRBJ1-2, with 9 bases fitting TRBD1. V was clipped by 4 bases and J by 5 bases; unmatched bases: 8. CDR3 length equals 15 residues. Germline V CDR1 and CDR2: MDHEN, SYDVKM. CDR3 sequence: CASSSRDRERYGYTF. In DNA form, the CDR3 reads TGTGCCAGCAGTTCAAGGGACAGGGAAAGGTATGGCTACACCTTC.

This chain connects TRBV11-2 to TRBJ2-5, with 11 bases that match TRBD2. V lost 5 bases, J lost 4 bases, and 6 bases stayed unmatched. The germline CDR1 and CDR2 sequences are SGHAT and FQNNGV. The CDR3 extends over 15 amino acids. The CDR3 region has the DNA TGTGCCAGCAGCGCGGGACTAGCGGAGATAGAGACCCAGTACTTC. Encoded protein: CASSAGLAEIETQYF.

CDR3 loop: CASSAAVDEQFF. The DNA of the CDR3 is TGTGCCAGCAGTGCGGCGGTTGATGAGCAGTTCTTC. This chain links TRBV25-1 with TRBJ2-1; D gene uncertain. Germline values: CDR1 MGHDK, CDR2 SYGVNS. The length of the CDR3 is 12 residues. Trimming removed 4 bases from V and 8 bases from J, with 9 bases in between.